This TCR beta chain emerged from a study of blood T cell repertoires in COVID-19. Study background: Nucleic acid was either cDNA or gDNA, and it came from T cells, B-cell-depleted T cells, or PBMCs.

The cohort comprised adults aged about 18 to 90 years residing in about 25 US areas. Cohorts were based on clinical histories the participants reported. Study processing details: From reference gene primer amplification, estimates of nucleated cell counts were derived. Here immunoSEQ multiplex PCR was the method, and the copy in TCRdb shows in-frame clones only, minus some. That table gives V, J and clone size, and the DNA gave D and trimming. The sample contains about 350,000 clones, around nine tenths of which appear only once. Germline lookup yields CDR1 SGHKS and CDR2 YYEKEE (reference sequence). Trimming removed 0 bases from V and 6 bases from J; junction bases left unmatched: 0. The CDR3 totals 14 residues.

The chain is built from TRBV5-5 and TRBJ2-2, with 9 bases lining up with TRBD1. The sequence derives from a woman younger than 45 who had been exposed to COVID-19. The sample taken for sequencing was PBMCs or T cells enriched from blood (not recorded which). CDR3 loop: CASSLDRGPGELFF. CDR3 sequence (DNA): TGTGCCAGCAGCTTGGACAGGGGGCCCGGGGAGCTGTTTTTT. The variable domain in full, with the rest retrieved from reference TRBV5-5 and TRBJ2-2, is DAGVTQSPTHLIKTRGQQVTLRCSPISGHKSVSWYQQVLGQGPQFIFQYYEKEERGRGNFPDRFSARQFPNYSSELNVNALLLGDSALYLCASSLDRGPGELFFGEGSRLTVL.